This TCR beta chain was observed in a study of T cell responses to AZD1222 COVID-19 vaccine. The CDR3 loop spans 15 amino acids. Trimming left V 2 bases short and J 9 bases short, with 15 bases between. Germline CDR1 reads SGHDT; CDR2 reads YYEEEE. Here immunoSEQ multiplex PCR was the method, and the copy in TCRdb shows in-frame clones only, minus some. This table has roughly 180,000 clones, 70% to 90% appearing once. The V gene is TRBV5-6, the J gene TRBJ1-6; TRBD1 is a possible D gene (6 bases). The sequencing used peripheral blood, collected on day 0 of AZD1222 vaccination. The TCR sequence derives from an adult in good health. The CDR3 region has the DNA TGTGCCAGCAGCTTAGGAGGACAGTCGGGTTCACCCCTCCACTTT. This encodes CASSLGGQSGSPLHF.